These 2 T cell receptor beta chains were all obtained from the same sample, sequenced in a study of tumor-infiltrating lymphocytes in localized non-small cell lung cancer. Produced via immunoSEQ multiplex PCR; TCRdb's table is partial and in-frame only. The data contain approximately 4,900 clones, 66% of them seen just once; the ten biggest clones take up under 80%. Specimen: lung tumor tissue. Receptors were obtained from a human donor with non-small cell lung cancer.

The chain couples TRBV25-1 to TRBJ2-1, with D hard to call. The CDR3 extends over 14 amino acids. Per the germline V gene, CDR1 is MGHDK and CDR2 is SYGVNS. V gave up 0 bases and J gave up 6 bases, with 9 bases separating them. The CDR3 sequence: CASSEYSTFNEQFF. Here the CDR3 DNA reads TGTGCCAGCAGTGAATATAGTACCTTCAATGAGCAGTTCTTC.

The chain couples TRBV6-5 to TRBJ2-7; the D is unclear. The length of the CDR3 is 13 residues. Germline V gives CDR1 MNHEY, CDR2 SVGAGI. Trimming took 0 bases from V and 5 from J, leaving 8 bases between them. The CDR3, as DNA: TGTGCCAGCAGTTACTCGGCAGGTAACGAGCAGTACGTC. Its translation: CASSYSAGNEQYV.